A selection of T cell receptor beta chains follows, all from one sample in a study of early T cells in non-severe SARS-CoV-2 infection. TCRdb analysed the 5' RACE reads with MiXCR anew, one entry per CDR3 protein. The sample consists of tens of thousands of distinct CDR3 sequences, around 13% of them appearing once. Sample: whole blood. Receptors originate from an adult who was a healthcare worker with PCR-confirmed SARS-CoV-2 infection or an uninfected control (not recorded which). Each CDR3 is given with its conserved first and last residue. Each record gives: J gene, V gene, D gene, clone size, CDR3 protein. D genes are given only for firm matches. Clone size is stated in some rows and not others, as once, few, many or a class when expanded.

TRBJ2-7 | TRBV20-1 | TRBD1 | few | CSATLRDRGYEQYF
TRBJ2-7 | TRBV7-9 | - | few | CASSLASRQDGGHYEQYF
TRBJ2-7 | TRBV24-1 | - | many | CATSPRNSDEQYF
TRBJ1-3 | TRBV30 | - | - | CAWTPGLYSGNTIYF
TRBJ2-3 | TRBV18 | - | - | CASSPPQQVTDTQYF
TRBJ1-5 | TRBV11-2 | - | few | CASSLFPSSEPQHF
TRBJ2-5 | TRBV12-3/TRBV12-4 | TRBD1 | few | CASSPGQGATGNWETQYF
TRBJ1-4 | TRBV5-1 | - | many | CASSSSGAFYEKLFF
TRBJ2-1 | TRBV30 | - | few | CAWSKGGLSNEQFF
TRBJ1-1 | TRBV13 | - | few | CASSSRLQGYTEAFF
TRBJ2-3 | TRBV24-1 | - | many | CATSDLSPASTDTQYF
TRBJ2-7 | TRBV5-4 | - | many | CASSQDLISYEQYF
TRBJ2-7 | TRBV5-1 | - | - | CASSPGGGRDEQYF
TRBJ1-4 | TRBV19 | - | - | CASSPGMEKLFF
TRBJ2-3 | TRBV20-1 | - | - | CSASLDRRTDTQYF
TRBJ2-3 | TRBV6-2/TRBV6-3 | TRBD2 | many | CASSYVPSGPSGGDTQYF
TRBJ2-2 | TRBV19 | - | many | CASSISPAGPGTGELFF
TRBJ2-2 | TRBV3-1 | TRBD1 | - | CASSQDVAGGNTGELFF
TRBJ2-2 | TRBV29-1 | TRBD1 | - | CSVEARDRNTGELFF
TRBJ1-1 | TRBV6-2/TRBV6-3 | - | few | CASSYSILQAFF
TRBJ2-5 | TRBV29-1 | - | - | CSVMGQDGRETQYF
TRBJ2-1 | TRBV7-2 | - | few | CASSTEQFF
TRBJ1-1 | TRBV9 | - | many | CASSVRTNTEAFF
TRBJ1-1 | TRBV5-1 | - | many | CASSLGAGRTTEAFF
TRBJ2-2 | TRBV5-6 | TRBD1 | - | CASSLVAGGSGELFF
TRBJ2-1 | TRBV5-4 | TRBD2 | many | CASSPLSGANYNEQFF
TRBJ1-2 | TRBV6-5 | TRBD1 | few | CASRRDRGRNYGYTF
TRBJ1-1 | TRBV27 | TRBD1 | many | CASSLQGRNTEAFF
TRBJ2-5 | TRBV11-3 | TRBD2 | many | CASSPGTSGGAQETQYF
TRBJ1-5 | TRBV12-3/TRBV12-4 | TRBD1 | - | CASSRTGTGDSNQPQHF
TRBJ2-2 | TRBV11-2 | - | many | CASSLPHRWGTDTGELFF
TRBJ1-5 | TRBV11-2 | - | many | CASSLERDQPQHF
TRBJ2-1 | TRBV20-1 | - | few | CSALQPISYNEQFF
TRBJ1-1 | TRBV29-1 | - | few | CSVPSGQEAFF
TRBJ2-3 | TRBV7-9 | TRBD1 | few | CASSPRPGTGGADTQYF
TRBJ2-5 | TRBV14 | - | - | CASSQDWGVRETQYF
TRBJ2-2 | TRBV10-1 | - | few | CASSDGITGELFF
TRBJ1-1 | TRBV6-5 | - | many | CASSYSAGDTEAFF
TRBJ1-5 | TRBV27 | - | many | CASSLSGTSPNQPQHF
TRBJ2-2 | TRBV10-2 | - | - | CASSFGWLGELFF
TRBJ2-1 | TRBV12-5 | - | many | CASGLLGSDHEQFF
TRBJ2-1 | TRBV7-8 | TRBD2 | few | CASSLAGGDFYNEQFF
TRBJ1-6 | TRBV19 | TRBD1 | - | CASSSTPGQGSSPLHF
TRBJ2-7 | TRBV7-2 | - | - | CASSLAPDPTYEQYF
TRBJ2-7 | TRBV7-9 | - | few | CASSSPGPSYEQYF
TRBJ1-4 | TRBV4-1 | TRBD1 | few | CASSQYLMGTANEKLFF
TRBJ1-6 | TRBV12-3/TRBV12-4 | TRBD1 | many | CASTPGTGTYNSPLHF
TRBJ1-2 | TRBV6-6 | - | - | CASFPRQTNYGYTF
TRBJ2-7 | TRBV9 | TRBD2 | once | CASSVDLAGAYEQYF
TRBJ2-7 | TRBV6-2/TRBV6-3 | TRBD1 | few | CASSLALTLGTGAGEQYF
TRBJ2-3 | TRBV7-8 | TRBD1 | - | CASTQTGPTDTQYF
TRBJ1-6 | TRBV18 | - | - | CASSLPPGNNSPLHF
TRBJ2-2 | TRBV5-1 | - | few | CASREGSNTGELFF
TRBJ2-2 | TRBV7-2 | TRBD1 | few | CASSFGQGGPGELFF
TRBJ2-7 | TRBV6-1 | - | many | CASSDALYYEQYF
TRBJ2-1 | TRBV6-1 | - | - | CASNPGFHEQFF
TRBJ2-1 | TRBV12-3/TRBV12-4 | TRBD1 | - | CASSPDRDRRFF
TRBJ1-6 | TRBV18 | - | few | CASSPPGYSPLHF
TRBJ1-1 | TRBV10-2 | - | - | CASSGGMATEAFF
TRBJ2-3 | TRBV30 | - | many | CAWGGGSGTDTQYF